Listed here are 19 T cell receptor beta chains from one sample, sequenced in a study of T cell responses to AZD1222 COVID-19 vaccine. Clones were sequenced by immunoSEQ multiplex PCR, and TCRdb holds only the in-frame ones, with some missing. The sample includes under 110,000 clones, roughly 87% of them seen just once. The specimen comprised peripheral blood, sampled on day 0 of AZD1222 vaccination. The receptors derive from an adult in good health.

The chain is built from TRBV7-8 and TRBJ1-1, with TRBD1 matching 11 bases. Germline trimming cut 3 bases from V and 7 bases from J; bases unmatched to any gene: 10. The CDR3 length is 16 residues. Germline V gene lookup returns CDR1 SGHVS and CDR2 FQNEAQ. DNA for the CDR3: TGTGCCAGCAGCTTCTGGACAGGGGGCAGTGGGGTTGAAGCTTTCTTT. Translation gives CASSFWTGGSGVEAFF.

V usage is TRBV4-2 and J usage is TRBJ2-7, with TRBD2 matching over 7 bases. This CDR3 has 15 residues. V lost 0 bases and J lost 2; bases outside the gene matches: 4. In germline, CDR1 is LGHNA, CDR2 YNFKEQ. The CDR3 here is CASSQEASGTYEQYF. The CDR3 DNA reads TGTGCCAGCAGCCAAGAGGCTAGCGGAACCTACGAGCAGTACTTC.

The chain couples TRBV28 to TRBJ2-1; D is possibly TRBD2 (6 bases). This CDR3 has 16 residues. Trimming took off 5 bases at V and 4 bases at J, with 18 bases between the two ends. The germline gives CDR1 MDHEN, CDR2 SYDVKM. CDR3 in amino acids: CASSAPGAGGYNEQFF. CDR3 coding DNA: TGTGCCAGCAGTGCCCCAGGAGCGGGCGGTTACAATGAGCAGTTCTTC.

V gene TRBV4-1 combines with J gene TRBJ1-2; the D is unclear. CDR3 size: 14 residues. The V end lost 0 bases, the J end lost 1 base, and 6 bases lay between the germline ends. Germline V gene data show CDR1 as MGHRA and CDR2 as YSYEKL. CDR3 in amino acids: CASSQDDINYGYTF. Written as DNA, the CDR3 is TGCGCCAGCAGCCAAGATGACATTAACTATGGCTACACCTTC.

Only a few counts were recorded for this clone. This chain connects TRBV19 to TRBJ2-2; the match to TRBD1 covers 11 bases. The V and J ends lost 5 bases and 6 bases, in that order; junction bases with no gene match: 5. The CDR3 has 15 amino acids. CDR1 LNHDA and CDR2 SQIVND come from the germline V gene (reference sequence). The CDR3 DNA follows: TGTGCCAGTAGTTTGGACAGGGGGCTAGCCGGGGAGCTGTTTTTT. Amino acids: CASSLDRGLAGELFF.

V usage is TRBV5-1 and J usage is TRBJ1-3; TRBD1 is a possible D gene (6 bases). With 2 bases removed from V and 5 bases from J, the gap between germline ends came to 11 bases. Per germline, CDR1 SGHRS and CDR2 YFSETQ. The CDR3 consists of 14 residues. As DNA, the CDR3 is TGCGCCAGCAGCTTTTCAGGGGAGAGAAACACCATATATTTT. Translating gives CASSFSGERNTIYF.

The genes are TRBV6-5 and TRBJ1-1, with 8 bases matching TRBD1. Trimming cost V 6 bases and J 4 bases; bases outside gene matches: 7. CDR1 and CDR2 from the germline V gene are MNHEY and SVGAGI. The CDR3 spans 14 residues. The CDR3 loop is CASRRTGRSTEAFF. The CDR3, as DNA: TGTGCCAGCAGGCGGACAGGGCGAAGCACTGAAGCTTTCTTT.

The chain recombines TRBV13 with TRBJ2-4; TRBD1 matches 7 bases. CDR3 length: 15 residues. Germline V CDR1 and CDR2: PRHDT, FYEKMQ (reference sequence). The J segment lost 0 bases and the V segment lost 4 bases, leaving 3 bases of the junction unmatched. CDR3 sequence: CASSSTGVAKNIQYF. CDR3 bases: TGTGCCAGCAGCTCAACAGGGGTAGCCAAAAACATTCAGTACTTC.

The chain is built from TRBV6-5 and TRBJ1-6; 8 bases are shared with TRBD1. The germline V gene has CDR1 MNHEY and CDR2 SVGAGI. The CDR3 runs 15 residues. After removal of 7 bases from V and 4 bases from J, the junction contained 6 bases not matched to a gene. CDR3 loop: CASTAGQGYNSPLHF. In DNA form, the CDR3 reads TGTGCCAGCACCGCCGGACAGGGATATAATTCACCCCTCCACTTT.

Points on this clone: Other nucleotide sequences from this sample produce the same CDR3. The chain uses TRBV5-4 and TRBJ2-7; D may be TRBD2 (6 bases). Germline loops: CDR1 SGHNT, CDR2 YYREEE (reference sequence). V was trimmed by 2 bases and J by 0 bases, leaving 12 bases between them. The CDR3 loop spans 15 amino acids. The CDR3 reads CASSLGGGSSYEQYF. The CDR3 bases are TGTGCCAGCAGCTTAGGTGGGGGGAGCTCCTACGAGCAGTACTTC.

This clone has only a few counts. V usage is TRBV7-6 and J usage is TRBJ2-2, with 8 bases fitting TRBD2. This CDR3 is 16 amino acids long. CDR1 is SGHVS and CDR2 is FNYEAQ in the germline V gene. V lost 4 bases to trimming and J lost 3 bases; unmatched junction nucleotides: 7. The CDR3 is CASSSGGASYTGELFF. As DNA, the CDR3 is TGTGCCAGCAGCTCCGGGGGGGCTAGCTACACCGGGGAGCTGTTTTTT.

This chain joins TRBV10-1 and TRBJ2-7; perhaps TRBD2 as D (5 bases). Trimming took off 6 bases at V and 3 bases at J, with 12 bases between the two ends. The CDR3 is 13 amino acids. Germline V gene data show CDR1 as WNHNN and CDR2 as SYGVQD (reference sequence). This chain's CDR3 is CASSPGKLYEQYF. CDR3 bases: TGCGCCAGCAGCCCCGGGAAACTCTACGAGCAGTACTTC.

The V call is TRBV5-1, the J call TRBJ2-7, with 7 bases lining up with TRBD1. With 2 bases clipped from V and 0 bases from J, the junction kept 8 bases outside the gene matches. CDR1 is SGHRS, CDR2 YFSETQ, per germline. The CDR3 is 16 amino acids. This CDR3 reads CASSFGGQMSSYEQYF. CDR3 coding DNA: TGCGCCAGCAGCTTTGGGGGACAGATGAGCTCCTACGAGCAGTACTTC.

J is TRBJ2-3 and V is TRBV12-5; D is possibly TRBD2 (6 bases). The CDR3 is 15 residues long. Between the trimmed V and J ends, which lost 2 bases and 4 bases, there was a span of 13 bases. Germline V gene lookup returns CDR1 LGHNT and CDR2 FRNRAP. The CDR3: CASGLLDGSADTQYF. The CDR3 nucleotides are TGTGCTAGTGGTTTGCTCGACGGGAGTGCAGATACGCAGTATTTT.

The rearrangement uses TRBV5-4 and TRBJ1-5; D remains ambiguous. The CDR3 runs to 12 residues. Trimming shortened V by 0 bases and J by 4 bases, and 2 bases separated the two germline ends. CDR1 and CDR2 (germline): SGHNT, YYREEE (reference sequence). In DNA, the CDR3 is TGTGCCAGCAGCTTGGATAATCAGCCCCAGCATTTT. It codes for CASSLDNQPQHF.

This chain uses TRBV12-3 or TRBV12-4 with TRBJ2-6; no firm D call. V lost 1 base, J lost 18 bases, and 10 bases lay in between. This CDR3 has 11 residues. The CDR3 region is CASSLEEWATF. The CDR3 DNA sequence: TGTGCCAGCAGTTTAGAGGAATGGGCGACTTTC.

The J gene is TRBJ2-5, the V gene TRBV6-1, with 9 nucleotides matching TRBD2. This CDR3 has 15 residues. V lost 1 base, J lost 2 bases, and 2 bases stayed unmatched. Germline V gene lookup returns CDR1 MNHNS and CDR2 SASEGT. The DNA of the CDR3 is TGTGCCAGCAGTGAAGTAACTAGCGGGCAAGAGACCCAGTACTTC. Protein: CASSEVTSGQETQYF.

V and J are TRBV6-5 and TRBJ2-5; 13 bases fit TRBD2. The V gene end was trimmed by 5 bases and the J gene end by 5 bases; junction bases not matched to a gene: 5. CDR1 and CDR2 from the germline V gene are MNHEY and SVGAGI. This CDR3 comprises 15 residues. The CDR3 nucleotides read TGTGCCAGCAGTCTCGGACTAGCGGGAGTGGAGACCCAGTACTTC. It translates to CASSLGLAGVETQYF.

The chain couples TRBV18 to TRBJ1-5; 7 bases are a match to TRBD1. This CDR3 is built from 14 residues. Germline trimming cut 3 bases from V and 5 bases from J; bases unmatched to any gene: 4. The V gene's germline CDR1 is KGHSH and CDR2 LQKENI. CDR3 sequence: CASSPATGDQPQHF. CDR3 DNA: TGTGCCAGCTCACCCGCTACAGGGGATCAGCCCCAGCATTTT.